This is a list of T cell receptor beta chains from one sample in a study of cytomegalovirus exposure and HLA in healthy donors. The table came from immunoSEQ multiplex PCR; TCRdb's copy has only in-frame clones and leaves some out. The sample has 110,000 to 150,000 clones; approximately 80% are singletons. Sequenced material: PBMCs. These receptors were obtained from a woman aged 40 to 50 in good health and CMV-seronegative. Both conserved end residues are trimmed from each CDR3. The order of the fields is V gene, J gene, CDR3 protein.

V gene: TRBV19
J gene: TRBJ2-6
CDR3 protein: VSGGANVLT

V gene: TRBV5-1
J gene: TRBJ2-7
CDR3 protein: ASAPWNRDYEQY

V gene: TRBV5-1
J gene: TRBJ2-3
CDR3 protein: ASSTMGSGDTQY

V gene: TRBV30
J gene: TRBJ2-7
CDR3 protein: AWQRSWISYEQY

V gene: TRBV6-5
J gene: TRBJ1-6
CDR3 protein: ATHPGQAYNSPLH

V gene: TRBV6-5
J gene: TRBJ2-7
CDR3 protein: ASSRSISGSYEQY

V gene: TRBV19
J gene: TRBJ2-1
CDR3 protein: ASSLFLAEEQF

V gene: TRBV5-1
J gene: TRBJ2-1
CDR3 protein: ASSDNPGGVSYNEQF

V gene: TRBV6-6
J gene: TRBJ1-1
CDR3 protein: ASSYSTGNTEAF

V gene: TRBV2
J gene: TRBJ2-1
CDR3 protein: ASSEYGVSTGLANEQF

V gene: TRBV5-1
J gene: TRBJ2-7
CDR3 protein: ASSLNRGRMNEQY

V gene: TRBV6-1
J gene: TRBJ2-7
CDR3 protein: ASIQQGSAYEQY

V gene: TRBV7-2
J gene: TRBJ2-1
CDR3 protein: ASSLARTSGAAYNEQF

V gene: TRBV5-1
J gene: TRBJ1-1
CDR3 protein: ASSLSGGLEAF

V gene: TRBV19
J gene: TRBJ1-5
CDR3 protein: ASTGGNQPQH

V gene: TRBV5-1
J gene: TRBJ1-1
CDR3 protein: ASRTTGTGAEAF

V gene: TRBV19
J gene: TRBJ2-7
CDR3 protein: ASSIPAGTGEQY

V gene: TRBV7-9
J gene: TRBJ1-1
CDR3 protein: ASSSHLRGTEAF

V gene: TRBV15
J gene: TRBJ2-1
CDR3 protein: ATSRDQGARPEQF

V gene: TRBV5-1
J gene: TRBJ2-5
CDR3 protein: ASSTELAGGPGETQY

V gene: TRBV30
J gene: TRBJ2-3
CDR3 protein: AWSVNGRNTQY

V gene: TRBV7-9
J gene: TRBJ2-2
CDR3 protein: ASSLIPTNTGELF

V gene: TRBV5-1
J gene: TRBJ1-2
CDR3 protein: ASSLRDRTKEGYGYT

V gene: TRBV6-5
J gene: TRBJ1-5
CDR3 protein: ASRNRVGQPQH

V gene: TRBV6-5
J gene: TRBJ2-1
CDR3 protein: ASSYSPGGSNEQF

V gene: TRBV4-1
J gene: TRBJ2-5
CDR3 protein: ASSQAGTSGGEQQY

V gene: TRBV7-9
J gene: TRBJ2-1
CDR3 protein: SSSASTAYNEQF

V gene: TRBV4-2
J gene: TRBJ1-6
CDR3 protein: ASSQESGTGDSPLH

V gene: TRBV19
J gene: TRBJ1-5
CDR3 protein: ASSIRRDQPQH

V gene: TRBV6-1
J gene: TRBJ2-7
CDR3 protein: ASSEASGSLGYEQY

V gene: TRBV9
J gene: TRBJ1-2
CDR3 protein: ASSVGGQGARAYGYT

V gene: TRBV11-2
J gene: TRBJ2-2
CDR3 protein: ASSSRLPGELF

V gene: TRBV19
J gene: TRBJ1-1
CDR3 protein: ASSIPPSGGTEAF

V gene: TRBV6-4
J gene: TRBJ1-6
CDR3 protein: ASREQGTARNSPLH

V gene: TRBV5-4
J gene: TRBJ2-2
CDR3 protein: ASSLGGTVNTGELF

V gene: TRBV10-3
J gene: TRBJ2-4
CDR3 protein: ATTSGEGAKNIQY

V gene: TRBV7-9
J gene: TRBJ1-1
CDR3 protein: ASGLVAGTGDDTEAF

V gene: TRBV5-1
J gene: TRBJ1-1
CDR3 protein: ASGTGFAAF

V gene: TRBV5-6
J gene: TRBJ2-3
CDR3 protein: ASREGTGSTDTQY

V gene: TRBV6-1
J gene: TRBJ2-1
CDR3 protein: ASSETSGGYNEQF

V gene: TRBV5-4
J gene: TRBJ1-2
CDR3 protein: ASSRGSEGLTPTYGYT

V gene: TRBV2
J gene: TRBJ2-7
CDR3 protein: ASSPQGQGAGEQY